The subject of this entry is one T cell receptor (beta chain). Its antigen is unknown. The input lacks base qualities; no much larger clone sits a single base away. The entry originates in a study of cytomegalovirus exposure and HLA in healthy donors (dated by TCRdb to 2017 to 2019). About the study as a whole: An earlier analysis of roughly 500 of the donors reported approximately 290 Gb of sequence data and roughly 100 million unique TCR beta sequences from about 180 million T cells. Among some 400 genotyped donors of the cohort, an average of about 240,000 unique TCR beta nucleotide sequences was sequenced per donor, of which roughly 17% were non-productive. To decide whether each TCR beta V gene segment behaved as functional or pseudogenic, an earlier analysis of some 570 of the donors relied on high-throughput TCR beta sequencing. Of the 398 genotyped donors, about 84% fell in the genetic ancestry cluster associated with self-reported Caucasian donors. Using immunosequencing, the study profiled T cell repertoires from about 620 subjects and related those repertoires to cytomegalovirus serostatus. In addition to the first cohort of roughly 670 subjects, a separate validation cohort of over 90 different subjects was used. The aim of the study was to test whether cataloging public T cell receptors could identify signatures of past pathogen exposure. HLA typing covered class I and class II loci at four-digit resolution. Alongside the repertoire data, information on donor age, sex, ethnicity and CMV serostatus was compiled. Rather than using new phenotypic data, the later analysis identified candidate immune exposures from TCR beta sequences and from how often those sequences occurred across donors. To predict cytomegalovirus infection status, the study combined high-throughput TCR immunosequencing, statistical association of individual TCRs with disease status, and machine learning. Because of strong linkage in the cohort, five DR-DQ haplotypes were treated as single units for association and clustering. All discovery cohort repertoires had been generated using a single sequencing platform. In a later analysis, previously published TCR beta repertoires from 550 to 700 donors were re-analyzed and high-resolution HLA genotyping was added so that TCR occurrence patterns could be studied. The number of donors typed differed by locus, with about 629-640 for A, B, C, DRB1 and DQB1, around 500 for DQA1, over 600 for DPA1, and around 460 for DPB1. An early release covering roughly 580 HLA-typed donors comprised 250 to 350 gigabases of sequencing data and approximately 80 million unique TCR sequences. A later genetic analysis used genome-wide SNP genotypes for 398 of the 666 donors, treating that subset as a discovery cohort.

The cohort consisted of hundreds of healthy bone marrow donors. At the time of sampling, all cohort members were nominally healthy, though unrecorded immune exposures were likely present. The donor was CMV seropositive and belonged to the group of about 290 seropositive cohort members. A peripheral blood sample was provided by each donor, and peripheral blood mononuclear cells were used for TCR beta sequencing. The Qiagen DNeasy Blood Extraction Kit was used to extract genomic DNA from the blood cell samples. Results and caveats for the whole study, not just this receptor: Several of the top co-occurrence clusters appeared to be linked to parvovirus B19, influenza, CMV and Epstein-Barr virus, according to a later analysis. A later genetic analysis reported fewer N-insertions in productive TCRs among donors in an Asian-associated ancestry cluster than the approximately 670-donor mean. Compared with equally common non-associated chains, HLA-associated TCR beta chains in a later analysis were more clonally expanded and had lower generation probabilities. When HLA alleles, especially DR and DQ, strongly co-occurred, TCR associations were difficult to assign to individual alleles. CMV serostatus was the only immune exposure information available for the cohort. Most TCR sequences were seen in very few donors, while some public TCRs were found in many individuals. Presence/absence analyses assumed roughly uniform sequencing depth across donors, an assumption that may not hold. A later analysis found that most CMV-associated TCR beta chains appeared HLA-restricted, with HLA associations seemingly driven largely by CMV exposure. The cohort was sequenced for TCR beta chains only, and without alpha or paired-chain data the features that could be detected were limited. In the study, around 150 TCR beta chains were listed as associated with cytomegalovirus. In an earlier analysis of 500 to 650 of the donors, most TCR beta V segments appeared in productive rearrangements about 87% or about 30% of the time, broadly matching IMGT annotations. Correlated functional status among segregating V segments might be attributable to linkage disequilibrium, but an unknown experimental factor could not be ruled out. HLA typing was unavailable for some donors at each locus, so association tests used only the typed subset. A few of the identified cytomegalovirus-associated TCR beta chains were confirmed in vitro to be specific for cytomegalovirus antigens. In both the original and validation cohorts, the classifier was reported to diagnose cytomegalovirus status with high specificity and sensitivity. A group of highly shared sequence variants was considered likely to be a technical artifact of the sequencing pipeline. A further reported finding was that TCR beta sequences accurately predicted the HLA-A and HLA-B alleles for most subjects in the first cohort. The 87-base-pair reads could not distinguish some IMGT-functional V segments, including TRBV6-2 and TRBV6-3, so those segments were excluded. In a later analysis, TCR association rates were found to vary across HLA loci, with the most associated TCRs seen for DRB1 alleles and the fewest for HLA-C alleles. Because counts were too low, around 18 rarely observed V segments, including chromosome 9 orphons, were left out of the earlier analysis of approximately 580 of the donors. In a later analysis, over 15,000 TCR beta sequences were associated with specific HLA alleles at a false discovery rate of 0.05. The authors suggested that the approach could potentially be extended to other disease states and immunological phenotypes. A later genetic analysis associated a missense DCLRE1C variant with V-gene and J-gene trimming of TCR beta chains, and an independent cohort replicated the association.

At the junction V is shortened by 5 bases and J by 5 bases; bases outside the gene matches: 6. From its cysteine to its phenylalanine, the CDR3 spans 14 amino acids. Only the CDR3 region is kept as DNA, spanning 42 bases read in frame from base 1. CDR1 and CDR2, looked up from the germline V gene, are MDHEN and SYDVKM. Library preparation used the immunoSEQ multiplex PCR assay. A mixture of 60 forward primers for TCR Vbeta segments and 13 reverse primers for TCR Jbeta segments was used in the multiplex PCR. The CDR3 region of rearranged TCR beta genes was amplified from genomic DNA by a multiplex PCR assay. Amplified TCR beta libraries were sequenced as 87-base-pair reads on the Illumina HiSeq System. The study's own analysis went as follows. A later analysis counted tens of millions of unique TCR beta chains across the 700 or so repertoires, and some 11 million of these chains were shared by at least two donors. A nearest-neighbor algorithm error-corrected the raw reads and collapsed the reads into unique sequences, merging closely related sequences to remove PCR and sequencing errors. Alignment of CDR3 sequences to IMGT reference sequences was used to assign V, D and J gene segments. For a sequence to be retained, a match of at least six nucleotides to both a V gene segment and a J gene segment was required. Rearrangements were classified as productive when the CDR3 lacked stop codons and remained in frame with V and J, and all other rearrangements were classified as non-productive. CDR3 was defined according to IMGT convention as the region running from the second conserved V-encoded cysteine to the conserved J-encoded phenylalanine. The earlier analysis of about 590 of the donors excluded sequences that lacked an unambiguous match to a single V gene segment. An earlier analysis of about 590 of the donors classified V segments as functional when productive rearrangements were above 56.7% and as segregating when the standard deviation between donors was above 5%. A statistical classification framework was built for diagnosing cytomegalovirus status from the catalog of TCR beta chain sequences. A later analysis assigned V and J genes by comparing TCR nucleotide sequences with IMGT/GENE-DB human TR gene sequences. In a later analysis, CDR3 sequences and most-parsimonious VDJ recombination scenarios were assigned using the TCRdist pipeline. In a later analysis, each TCR beta chain was defined by its CDR3 amino acid sequence together with its V-gene family, and reads lacking a unique V-gene family were excluded. As a way to deal with suspected cross-contamination and a sequencing artifact, a later analysis dropped 640 or so nucleotide sequences that were highly shared and had low generation probability. For each public chain, a later analysis derived a clonal expansion index from normalized ranks of inferred template counts within each repertoire. In a later analysis, generation probabilities were computed using a VDJ recombination model fitted to out-of-frame rearrangements, and the results were checked against IGoR. A later analysis scored TCR-TCR, TCR-HLA and TCR-CMV co-occurrence with hypergeometric tests, applying a repertoire-size bias correction to TCR pairs. In a later analysis, false discovery rates were estimated by permuting HLA or CMV assignments 20 times. In a later analysis, co-occurring TCRs were grouped using DBSCAN, and TCRdist sequence similarity was added for clustering within HLA-allele-positive subsets. For co-occurrence clustering, repertoires with fewer than 30,000 or more than 120,000 public chains were excluded, along with five repertoires with anomalous nucleotide sharing. Entries here come from immuneACCESS through TCRdb and include only in-frame sequences with V and J called. Some clones fail to appear in such tables; in the studies checked, an unresolved V gene covers under half of the shortfall, and the cause of the remainder is unknown. D and trimming come from the DNA, and the V and J calls and clone size come from that table. The sample records 100,000 to 150,000 clones, 82% of which are singletons. The leading ten clones occupy 8.1% of the sample.

The clonotype was recovered from a woman between 50 and 59 years old in good health and CMV-seropositive. The chain joins TRBV28 to TRBJ2-1, and 7 junction bases match TRBD2. Source material: PBMCs. Here the CDR3 is given as CASSPLAVHNEQFF. The sequenced DNA: TGTGCCAGCAGTCCTCTAGCGGTTCACAATGAGCAGTTCTTC.